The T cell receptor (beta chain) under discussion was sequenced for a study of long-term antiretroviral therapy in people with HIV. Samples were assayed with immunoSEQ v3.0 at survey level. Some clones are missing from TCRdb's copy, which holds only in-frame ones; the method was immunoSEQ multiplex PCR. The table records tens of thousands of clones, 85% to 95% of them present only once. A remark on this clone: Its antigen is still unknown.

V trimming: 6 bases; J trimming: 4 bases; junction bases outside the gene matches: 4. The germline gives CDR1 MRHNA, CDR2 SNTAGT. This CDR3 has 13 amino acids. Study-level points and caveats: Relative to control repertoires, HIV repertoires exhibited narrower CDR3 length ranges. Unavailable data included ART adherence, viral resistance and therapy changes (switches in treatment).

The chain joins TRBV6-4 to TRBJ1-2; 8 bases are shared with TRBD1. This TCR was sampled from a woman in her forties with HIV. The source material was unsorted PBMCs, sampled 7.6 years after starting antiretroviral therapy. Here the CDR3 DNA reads TGTGCCAGCAGACAAGGACAGGGCTATGGCTACACCTTC. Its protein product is CASRQGQGYGYTF.